This T cell receptor beta chain was captured by sequencing in a study of technical replicates of blood from several donors. In germline, CDR1 is ENHRY, CDR2 SYGVKD. CDR3 length: 13 amino acids. The ends lost 6 bases at V and 8 bases at J; junction bases unmatched: 5. Sequencing used immunoSEQ multiplex PCR; TCRdb keeps in-frame clones, though not all of them. Of under 95,000 clones in the sample, over 80% were seen once. The sequencing input was T cells isolated from PBMCs. This receptor was taken from a human donor in good health. This chain links TRBV10-3 with TRBJ1-2; 11 bases are a match to TRBD1. This CDR3 is CAIRGQGEWGYTF. CDR3 sequence (DNA): TGTGCCATCAGGGGACAGGGGGAGTGGGGCTACACCTTC.